This T cell receptor beta chain was identified in a study of blood T cell repertoires in COVID-19. Across the whole study: Specimens from acute and convalescent COVID-19 originated in the United States, Italy and Spain. T cells, B-cell-depleted T cells, or PBMCs provided the cDNA or gDNA that served as material.

Germline CDR1 reads SGHRS; CDR2 reads YFSETQ. The CDR3 contains 16 residues. Trimming pared 0 bases from V and 4 bases from J, leaving 16 bases between. Per the original methods: Researchers report that nucleated cell counts were estimated from reference gene primer amplification. The table came from immunoSEQ multiplex PCR; TCRdb's copy has only in-frame clones and leaves some out. For V, J and clone size, that table is used; D and trimming come from the DNA. The sample has 110,000 or so clones; over 65% are singletons. Sequencing input: peripheral blood. This rearrangement joins TRBV5-1 to TRBJ2-5; D is possibly TRBD2 (7 bases). The origin of this receptor is a woman aged 60-75 years with acute or convalescent COVID-19. The CDR3 loop reads CASSLGANAGAETQYF. The CDR3 DNA reads TGCGCCAGCAGCTTGGGAGCTAATGCGGGGGCAGAGACCCAGTACTTC.